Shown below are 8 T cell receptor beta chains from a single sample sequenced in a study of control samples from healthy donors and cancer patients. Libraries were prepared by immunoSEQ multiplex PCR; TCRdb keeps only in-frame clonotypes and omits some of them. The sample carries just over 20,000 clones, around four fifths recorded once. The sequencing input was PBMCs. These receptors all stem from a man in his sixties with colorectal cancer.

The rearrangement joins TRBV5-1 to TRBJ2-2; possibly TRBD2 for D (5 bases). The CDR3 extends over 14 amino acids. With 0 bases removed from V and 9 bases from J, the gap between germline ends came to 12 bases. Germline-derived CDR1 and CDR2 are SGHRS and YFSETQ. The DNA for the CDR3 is TGCGCCAGCAGCTTGGCCGGGGATGTGCGGGAGCTGTTTTTT. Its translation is CASSLAGDVRELFF. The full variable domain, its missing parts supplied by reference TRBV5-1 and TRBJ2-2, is KAGVTQTPRYLIKTRGQQVTLSCSPISGHRSVSWYQQTPGQGLQFLFEYFSETQRNKGNFPGRFSGRQFSNSRSEMNVSTLELGDSALYLCASSLAGDVRELFFGEGSRLTVL.

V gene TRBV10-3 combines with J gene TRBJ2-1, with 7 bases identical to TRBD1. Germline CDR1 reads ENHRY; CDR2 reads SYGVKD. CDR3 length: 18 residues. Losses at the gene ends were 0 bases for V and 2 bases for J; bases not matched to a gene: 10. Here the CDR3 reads CAISESILDRRTYNEQFF. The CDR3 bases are TGTGCCATCAGTGAGTCGATTCTGGACAGGCGGACCTACAATGAGCAGTTCTTC.

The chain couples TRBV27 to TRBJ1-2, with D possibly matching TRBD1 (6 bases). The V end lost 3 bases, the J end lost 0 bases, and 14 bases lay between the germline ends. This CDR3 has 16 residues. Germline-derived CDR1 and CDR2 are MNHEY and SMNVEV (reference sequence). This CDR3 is CASSFRGRLANYGYTF. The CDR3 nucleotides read TGTGCCAGCAGTTTCCGGGGGCGGCTGGCTAACTATGGCTACACCTTC.

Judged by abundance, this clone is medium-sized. As DNA, the CDR3 is TGTGCCTGGACCCCCGACGGAAGCAGTGAAAAACTGTTTTTT. Protein product: CAWTPDGSSEKLFF. V usage is TRBV30 and J usage is TRBJ1-4; D remains ambiguous. Germline CDR1 reads GTSNPN; CDR2 reads SVGIG (reference sequence). The CDR3 runs 14 residues. With 4 bases removed from V and 7 bases from J, the gap between germline ends came to 16 bases.

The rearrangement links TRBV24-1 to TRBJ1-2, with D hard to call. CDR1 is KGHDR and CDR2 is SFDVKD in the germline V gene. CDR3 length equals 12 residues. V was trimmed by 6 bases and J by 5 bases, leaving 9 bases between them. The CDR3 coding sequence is TGTGCCACCAGTAGTGGAGGGTATGGCTACACCTTC. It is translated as CATSSGGYGYTF.

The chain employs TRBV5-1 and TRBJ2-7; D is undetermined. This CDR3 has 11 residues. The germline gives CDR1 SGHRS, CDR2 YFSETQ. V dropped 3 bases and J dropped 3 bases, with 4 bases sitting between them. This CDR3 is CASSWGYEQYV. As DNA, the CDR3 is TGCGCCAGCAGCTGGGGCTACGAGCAGTACGTC.

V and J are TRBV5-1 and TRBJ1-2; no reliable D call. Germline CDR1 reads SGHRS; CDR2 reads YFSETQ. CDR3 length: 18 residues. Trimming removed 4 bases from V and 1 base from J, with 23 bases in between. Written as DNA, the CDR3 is TGCGCCAGCAGCCCACTCCCCAGTCGTACAGAGATTAACTATGGCTACACCTTC. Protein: CASSPLPSRTEINYGYTF.

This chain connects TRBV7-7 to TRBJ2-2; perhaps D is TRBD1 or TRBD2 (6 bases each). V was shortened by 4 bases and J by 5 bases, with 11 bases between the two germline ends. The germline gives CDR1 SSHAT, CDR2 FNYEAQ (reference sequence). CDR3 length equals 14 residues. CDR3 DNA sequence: TGTGCCAGCAGCTCCCAAGGGGGGACCGGGGAGCTGTTTTTT. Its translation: CASSSQGGTGELFF.